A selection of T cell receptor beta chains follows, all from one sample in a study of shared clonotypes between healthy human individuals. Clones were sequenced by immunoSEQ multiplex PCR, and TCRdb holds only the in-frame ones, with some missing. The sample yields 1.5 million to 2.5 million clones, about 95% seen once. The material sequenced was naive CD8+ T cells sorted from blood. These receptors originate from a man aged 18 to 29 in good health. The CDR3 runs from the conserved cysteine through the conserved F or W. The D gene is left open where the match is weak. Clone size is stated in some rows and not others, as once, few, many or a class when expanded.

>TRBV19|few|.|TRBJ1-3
CASDAGNTIYF
TGTGCCAGCGACGCTGGAAACACCATATATTTT
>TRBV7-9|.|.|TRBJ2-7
CASSLTISVSAMEQYF
TGTGCCAGCAGCTTAACAATCAGCGTTTCTGCCATGGAGCAGTACTTC
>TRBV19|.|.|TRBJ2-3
CASRGGAGTDTQYF
TGTGCCAGTAGGGGCGGTGCGGGGACAGATACGCAGTATTTT
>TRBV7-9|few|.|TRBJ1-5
CASSLQGQPQHF
TGTGCCAGCAGCTTACAGGGTCAGCCCCAGCATTTT
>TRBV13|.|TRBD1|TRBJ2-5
CASSPDRVRETQYF
TGTGCCAGCAGCCCAGACAGGGTCAGGGAGACCCAGTACTTC
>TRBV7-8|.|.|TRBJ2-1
CASSLPDAPYNEQFF
TGTGCCAGCAGCTTACCGGACGCCCCCTACAATGAGCAGTTCTTC
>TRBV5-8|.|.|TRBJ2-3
CASSWGVGGTDTQYF
TGTGCCAGCAGCTGGGGGGTCGGGGGAACAGATACGCAGTATTTT
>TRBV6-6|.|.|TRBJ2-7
CASLDVDLSYEQYF
TGTGCCAGCTTGGACGTCGACCTCTCCTACGAGCAGTACTTC
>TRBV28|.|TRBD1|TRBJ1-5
CASSLSGGGDYQPQHF
TGTGCCAGCAGTTTATCGGGAGGGGGCGATTATCAGCCCCAGCATTTT
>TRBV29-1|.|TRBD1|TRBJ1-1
CSVLGGRNTEAFF
TGCAGCGTTTTAGGGGGCCGGAACACTGAAGCTTTCTTT
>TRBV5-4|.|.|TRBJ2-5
CASSLGPAQETQYF
TGTGCCAGCAGCTTAGGACCGGCACAAGAGACCCAGTACTTC
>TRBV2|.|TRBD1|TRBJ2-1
CASSDSGTGSYNEQFF
TGTGCCAGCAGCGACTCCGGGACAGGGAGTTACAATGAGCAGTTCTTC
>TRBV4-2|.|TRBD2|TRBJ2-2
CASSLTDPGLEFFPNTGELFF
TGTGCCAGCAGCCTGACTGACCCGGGACTAGAGTTTTTCCCGAACACCGGGGAGCTGTTTTTT
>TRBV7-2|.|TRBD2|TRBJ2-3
CASSLAGTGLAYTDTQYF
TGTGCCAGCAGCTTAGCGGGGACGGGACTAGCGTACACAGATACGCAGTATTTT
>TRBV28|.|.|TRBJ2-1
CASSLRRGNQPYNEQFF
TGTGCCAGCAGTTTAAGGAGGGGTAATCAACCATACAATGAGCAGTTCTTC
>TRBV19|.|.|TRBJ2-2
CASSGGLWAGELFF
TGTGCCAGTAGTGGAGGTCTGTGGGCCGGGGAGCTGTTTTTT
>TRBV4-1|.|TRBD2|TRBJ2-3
CASSHRTSGGPDTQYF
TGCGCCAGCAGCCACCGGACTAGCGGGGGCCCAGATACGCAGTATTTT
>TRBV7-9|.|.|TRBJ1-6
CASSTWNSPLHF
TGTGCCAGCAGCACCTGGAATTCACCCCTCCACTTT
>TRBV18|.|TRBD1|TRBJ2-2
CASSPPSGQGHLGTGELFF
TGTGCCAGCTCACCACCGTCGGGACAGGGGCATTTGGGGACCGGGGAGCTGTTTTTT
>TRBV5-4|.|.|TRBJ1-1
CASSAGPLSTEAFF
TGTGCCAGCAGCGCGGGGCCGTTGAGCACTGAAGCTTTCTTT
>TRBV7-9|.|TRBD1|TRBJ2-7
CASSRGTGDSYEQYF
TGTGCCAGCAGCCGCGGGACAGGGGATTCCTACGAGCAGTACTTC
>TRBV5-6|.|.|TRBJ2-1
CASSPRPGGNEQFF
TGTGCCAGCAGCCCCCGACCCGGGGGCAATGAGCAGTTCTTC
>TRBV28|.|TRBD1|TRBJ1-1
CASSLNHRQGTMNTEAFF
TGTGCCAGCAGTTTAAACCATCGACAGGGAACCATGAACACTGAAGCTTTCTTT
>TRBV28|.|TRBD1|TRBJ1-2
CASLTTGEYNYGYTF
TGTGCCAGCCTTACGACAGGGGAGTATAACTATGGCTACACCTTC
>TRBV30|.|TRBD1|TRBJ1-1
CAWSEDKWTGSLNTEAFF
TGTGCCTGGAGCGAAGATAAATGGACAGGGTCTCTGAACACTGAAGCTTTCTTT
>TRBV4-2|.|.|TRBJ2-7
CASSQDGGESSYEQYF
TGTGCCAGCAGCCAAGATGGGGGAGAGAGCTCCTACGAGCAGTACTTC
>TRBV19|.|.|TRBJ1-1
CASSPGMGTANTEAFF
TGTGCCAGTAGTCCCGGTATGGGGACGGCTAACACTGAAGCTTTCTTT
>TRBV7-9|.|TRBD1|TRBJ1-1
CASSLSTGVNTEAFF
TGTGCCAGCAGCCTCTCGACAGGGGTGAACACTGAAGCTTTCTTT
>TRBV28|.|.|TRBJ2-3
CASSPRWQLLTDTQYF
TGTGCCAGCAGCCCCAGGTGGCAGCTTCTCACAGATACGCAGTATTTT
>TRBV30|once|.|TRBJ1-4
CAWSGDINEKLFF
TGTGCCTGGAGCGGGGACATTAATGAAAAACTGTTTTTT
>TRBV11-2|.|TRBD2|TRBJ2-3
CASSGPSGRAADTQYF
TGTGCCAGCAGCGGTCCTAGCGGGAGGGCCGCAGATACGCAGTATTTT
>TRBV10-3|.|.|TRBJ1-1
CAISASVMNTEAFF
TGTGCCATCAGTGCCAGCGTCATGAACACTGAAGCTTTCTTT
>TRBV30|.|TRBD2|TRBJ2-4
CAWGSGNQNIQYF
TGTGCCTGGGGAAGCGGGAACCAAAACATTCAGTACTTC
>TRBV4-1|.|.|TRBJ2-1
CASSLRGGQYYNEQFF
TGCGCCAGCAGCTTAAGGGGTGGACAGTACTACAATGAGCAGTTCTTC
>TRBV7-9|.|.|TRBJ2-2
CASSLGLAPGELFF
TGTGCCAGCAGCTTAGGGCTAGCTCCCGGGGAGCTGTTTTTT
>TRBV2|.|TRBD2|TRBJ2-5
CASSDVWGLAGARETQYF
TGTGCCAGCAGTGACGTTTGGGGACTAGCGGGAGCGCGAGAGACCCAGTACTTC
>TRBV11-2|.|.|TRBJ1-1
CASRGWTVDTEAFF
TGTGCCAGCAGGGGATGGACTGTCGACACTGAAGCTTTCTTT
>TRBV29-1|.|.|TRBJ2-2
CSVVPMTGLQNTGELFF
TGCAGCGTTGTCCCGATGACAGGACTACAGAACACCGGGGAGCTGTTTTTT
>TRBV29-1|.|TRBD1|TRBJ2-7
CSVETGGTGYYEQYF
TGCAGCGTTGAGACTGGCGGGACAGGATACTACGAGCAGTACTTC
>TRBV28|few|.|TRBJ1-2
CASSLPGYGYTF
TGTGCCAGCAGCCTACCGGGCTATGGCTACACCTTC
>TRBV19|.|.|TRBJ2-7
CASSPGVSSYEQYF
TGTGCCAGTAGTCCAGGGGTTAGCTCCTACGAGCAGTACTTC
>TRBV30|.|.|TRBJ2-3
CAWSWGSGTDTQYF
TGTGCCTGGAGTTGGGGGAGTGGCACAGATACGCAGTATTTT
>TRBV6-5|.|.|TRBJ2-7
CASSYVDGSYEQYF
TGTGCCAGCAGTTACGTTGACGGCTCCTACGAGCAGTACTTC
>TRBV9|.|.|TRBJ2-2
CASSVSGDTGELFF
TGTGCCAGCAGCGTATCCGGCGACACCGGGGAGCTGTTTTTT
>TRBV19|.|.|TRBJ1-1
CASSIGRNTEAFF
TGTGCCAGTAGTATAGGTCGGAACACTGAAGCTTTCTTT
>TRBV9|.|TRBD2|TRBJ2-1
CASSVAVAGMDEQFF
TGTGCCAGCAGCGTAGCGGTAGCGGGAATGGATGAGCAGTTCTTC
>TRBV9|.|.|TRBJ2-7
CASSVGDLAYEQYF
TGTGCCAGCAGCGTAGGTGACCTAGCCTACGAGCAGTACTTC
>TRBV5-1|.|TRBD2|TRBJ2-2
CASSFHWEGGTGELFF
TGCGCCAGCAGCTTCCATTGGGAGGGAGGTACCGGGGAGCTGTTTTTT